This T cell receptor beta chain was sequenced during a study of tumor and adjacent non-tumor tissue in lung cancer. RNA was extracted from bulk tissue without any cell sorting. The normal lung tissue was taken more than 3 cm from the tumor edge. This CDR3 comprises 15 residues. CDR1 is SGHRS, CDR2 YFSETQ, per germline. Trimming took off 4 bases at V and 3 bases at J, with 15 bases between the two ends. The library came from three nested PCR rounds adapted from ARM-PCR protocols. TCRdb reanalysed the multiplex PCR reads using MiXCR and keeps one entry per CDR3 protein. Of tens of thousands of distinct CDR3 sequences listed, around 70% are singletons.

Sequenced sample: distant non-tumor lung tissue. The chain employs TRBV5-1 and TRBJ2-3, with D possibly TRBD2 on 7 matching bases. The TCR was taken from a woman aged 50 to 60 with non-small cell lung cancer. CDR3 nucleotide sequence: TGCGCCAGCAGCATGGAGGGGGGGATAACAGATACGCAGTATTTT. Its translation: CASSMEGGITDTQYF.